The rows below give T cell receptor beta chains drawn from one sample of a study of beta chain features in type 1 diabetes. Assay: immunoSEQ multiplex PCR; the TCRdb copy retains only in-frame clones and omits some. The sample lists 640,000 or so clones; about an eighth were seen once. What was sequenced was naive CD4+ T cells from blood. Every receptor here comes from a man between 18 and 35 years old with type 1 diabetes. The CDR3 runs from the conserved cysteine through the conserved F or W. A D gene is named only where the DNA matches it firmly. Part of the rows lack a size; the others show once, few, many or a class for expanded clones.

d_call clone_size j_call v_call cdr3_nt cdr3_aa
NA few TRBJ2-1 TRBV21-1 TGTGCCAGCAGCGAAAGGACAGGGATATACAATGAGCAGTTCTTC CASSERTGIYNEQFF
NA many TRBJ2-7 TRBV30 TGTGCCTGGAGTTCCTCCTACGAGCAGTACTTC CAWSSSYEQYF
TRBD1 few TRBJ1-6 TRBV30 TGTGCCTGTGCGGGACAGTATAATTCACCCCTCCACTTT CACAGQYNSPLHF
NA few TRBJ2-7 TRBV7-8 TGTGCCAGCAGCTCTTTTGGTGCCGGGGTACTTACCTACGAGCAGTACTTC CASSSFGAGVLTYEQYF
TRBD1 NA TRBJ2-3 TRBV28 TGTGCCAGCAGTTTGACTGACAGGGGTAGCACAGATACGCAGTATTTT CASSLTDRGSTDTQYF
TRBD2 few TRBJ2-3 TRBV29-1 TGCAGCGTTGCGGGGGGGGCCCCCAGCACAGATACGCAGTATTTT CSVAGGAPSTDTQYF
NA few TRBJ2-7 TRBV9 TGTGCCAGCAGCGTAGCTCCGGGCAGGGGAGGTAACGAGCAGTACTTC CASSVAPGRGGNEQYF
TRBD1 few TRBJ2-7 TRBV19 TGTGCCAGTAGCCTGACAGGGTGGGAAGAGCAGTACTTC CASSLTGWEEQYF
NA few TRBJ1-2 TRBV7-2 TGTGCCAGCAGCCCACTCCAGGGGTCCTATGGCTACACCTTC CASSPLQGSYGYTF
NA few TRBJ1-5 TRBV19 TGTGCCAGTATCGGGGGCAATCAGCCCCAGCATTTT CASIGGNQPQHF
NA NA TRBJ2-2 TRBV2 TGTGCCAGCAGTGAAACAGATAACACCGGGGAGCTGTTTTTT CASSETDNTGELFF
TRBD2 few TRBJ2-5 TRBV9 TGTGCCAGCAGCGTAGCTAGCGGGGGGTCTGGAGAGACCCAGTACTTC CASSVASGGSGETQYF
NA few TRBJ2-7 TRBV18 TGTGCCAGCTCACCACCGAGCTCCTACGAGCAGTACTTC CASSPPSSYEQYF
NA few TRBJ1-3 TRBV9 TGTGCCAGCAGCGTAGAGATCTCTGGAAACACCATATATTTT CASSVEISGNTIYF
NA NA TRBJ1-6 TRBV15 TGTGCCACCAGCACAGAGGGGACTCGGACAGTGAATTCACCCCTCCACTTT CATSTEGTRTVNSPLHF
NA once TRBJ1-1 TRBV19 TGTGCCAGTAGTATCCGAGAGAACACTGAAGCTTTCTTT CASSIRENTEAFF
NA few TRBJ1-6 TRBV15 TGTGCCACCAGCCAAGGTCAGGATGGTTCACCCCTCCACTTT CATSQGQDGSPLHF
NA once TRBJ1-2 TRBV7-9 TGTGCCAGCAGGCACGACAGTGAAGTTTTGTATGGCTACACCTTC CASRHDSEVLYGYTF
NA NA TRBJ2-1 TRBV10-3 TGTGCCACCCTGGCGCGTCTGACTTCATCCCATGAGCAGTTCTTC CATLARLTSSHEQFF
TRBD1 few TRBJ2-5 TRBV10-3 TGTGCCATCAGTGACGGGACAGGGGGCGCGGAGACCCAGTACTTC CAISDGTGGAETQYF
TRBD1 NA TRBJ2-7 TRBV7-9 TGTGCCAGCAGCCCTGTCGCGGGACAGGGGAACTACGAGCAGTACTTC CASSPVAGQGNYEQYF
TRBD2 few TRBJ2-4 TRBV30 TGTGCCTGGAGCAGCCCCTCGGGGGGAACCAAAAACATTCAGTACTTC CAWSSPSGGTKNIQYF
NA NA TRBJ1-5 TRBV4-1 TGCGCCAGCAGCCAAGATAGGCCCGGCAATCAGCCCCAGCATTTT CASSQDRPGNQPQHF
NA NA TRBJ2-6 TRBV14 TGTGCCAGCAGCCAAGTGAACTACAGCCCTGGGGCCAACGTCCTGACTTTC CASSQVNYSPGANVLTF
TRBD1 few TRBJ1-6 TRBV9 TGTGCCAGCAGTCTACAGGGGATGGGTAATTCACCCCTCCACTTT CASSLQGMGNSPLHF
TRBD2 NA TRBJ2-7 TRBV6-5 TGTGCCAGCAGTCGCGCTAGCGGGGGATACGAGCAGTACTTC CASSRASGGYEQYF
NA few TRBJ2-5 TRBV7-9 TGTGCCAGCAGCATTAGACAGGAGTACGAGACCCAGTACTTC CASSIRQEYETQYF
TRBD2 few TRBJ2-1 TRBV30 TGTGCCTGGAGTCGCGGGGGGTCGAACAATGAGCAGTTCTTC CAWSRGGSNNEQFF
NA NA TRBJ1-2 TRBV2 TGTGCCAGACTCCGGGACACTAACTATGGCTACACCTTC CARLRDTNYGYTF
TRBD2 few TRBJ2-3 TRBV7-6 TGTGCCAGCAGCTTAACGAGCGGGGGCGGCACAGATACGCAGTATTTT CASSLTSGGGTDTQYF
NA few TRBJ1-2 TRBV28 TGTGCCAGCACCACGGCGACTTTTAACTATGGCTACACCTTC CASTTATFNYGYTF
NA few TRBJ2-5 TRBV10-3 TGTGCCATCAGTGAACACCAAACCGAGGCCCAGTACTTC CAISEHQTEAQYF
TRBD1 NA TRBJ2-5 TRBV12-5 TGTGCTAGTGGTTCGGACAGGGTTTCGGGAGAGACCCAGTACTTC CASGSDRVSGETQYF